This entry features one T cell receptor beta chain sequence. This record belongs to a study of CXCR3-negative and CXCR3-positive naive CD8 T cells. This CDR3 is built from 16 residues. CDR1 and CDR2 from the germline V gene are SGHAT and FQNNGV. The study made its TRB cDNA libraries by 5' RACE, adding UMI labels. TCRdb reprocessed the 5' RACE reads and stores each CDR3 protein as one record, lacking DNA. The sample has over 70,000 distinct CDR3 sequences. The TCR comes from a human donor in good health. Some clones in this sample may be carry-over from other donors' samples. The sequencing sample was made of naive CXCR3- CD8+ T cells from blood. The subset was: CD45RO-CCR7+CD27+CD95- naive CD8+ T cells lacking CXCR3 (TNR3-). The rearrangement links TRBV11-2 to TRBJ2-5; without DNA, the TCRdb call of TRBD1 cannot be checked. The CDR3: CASSAIQTGFQETQYF.